This T cell receptor (beta chain) was found in a study of blood T cells in healthy people across ages. Using a J-beta primer mix together with a sample-barcoded 5' primer, a second PCR was run for about 6 to 11 cycles. The template-switch adaptor, which had 12 random nucleotides, put a tag on each cDNA molecule. Using its own MiXCR run on the 5' RACE reads, TCRdb lists one record per CDR3 protein. Found here are some 1 million distinct CDR3 sequences, under 45% of them singletons; the top ten hold 15% to 20%. Study findings and constraints: With age, beta diversity per million T cells declined roughly linearly, significantly by 40 to 50.

The people who gave samples were healthy Caucasians from Russia, aged roughly 6 to 100. Notes on this clonotype: Antigen: not known.

Germline V gene sequence: CDR1 SGHTA, CDR2 FQGNSA. The germline V and J ends were trimmed by 1 base and 6 bases, with 9 bases remaining between them. This CDR3 spans 14 amino acids. This sequence originates from a woman aged 60-75 years in good health. Sequencing used blood. The chain uses TRBV7-2 and TRBJ1-4; D not resolved. CDR3 loop: CASSLVGIDEKLFF. The CDR3 DNA reads as TGTGCCAGCAGCTTAGTTGGTATCGATGAAAAACTGTTTTTT.